Listed below are T cell receptor beta chains from one sample, sequenced in a study of Graves' ophthalmopathy and Graves' hyperthyroidism. Via MiXCR, TCRdb re-called the multiplex PCR reads, giving one row per CDR3 protein. Of 450,000 to 600,000 distinct CDR3 sequences in the sample, about two fifths are singletons; the top ten hold 3.5% to 5%. The sample was peripheral blood or thyroid tissue (not recorded which). The receptor set was obtained from an adult man with Graves' hyperthyroidism. The CDR3 runs from the conserved cysteine through the conserved F or W. The order of the fields is J gene, V gene, clone size, CDR3 length, D gene, CDR3 protein, CDR3 DNA. The D gene is left open where the match is weak. Size is omitted from some rows. Given values are once, few, many or a class for expanded clones.

TRBJ2-1 | TRBV2 | few | 17 | TRBD2 | CASSEWASGSTRDEQFF | TGTGCCAGCAGTGAATGGGCTAGCGGGAGTACAAGGGATGAGCAGTTCTTC
TRBJ2-5 | TRBV9 | NA | 18 | TRBD2 | CASSLLPRTSGRAETQYF | TGTGCCAGCAGTTTACTCCCTAGGACTAGCGGGAGGGCCGAGACCCAGTACTTC
TRBJ2-7 | TRBV20-1 | many | 12 | TRBD1 | CSAMGTEYEQYF | TGCAGTGCTATGGGGACAGAATACGAGCAGTACTTC
TRBJ2-7 | TRBV11-2 | many | 14 | NA | CASSLGSRDYEQYF | TGTGCCAGCAGCCTCGGGTCTCGGGACTACGAGCAGTACTTC
TRBJ2-5 | TRBV29-1 | NA | 15 | NA | CSVAPRKGQGETQYF | TGCAGCGTCGCACCGAGAAAGGGGCAGGGAGAGACCCAGTACTTC
TRBJ2-2 | TRBV29-1 | NA | 13 | TRBD2 | CSASGSDTGELFF | TGCAGCGCTAGCGGGTCGGACACCGGGGAGCTGTTTTTT
TRBJ2-5 | TRBV5-5 | NA | 13 | NA | CAGSLVAPETQYF | TGTGCCGGCAGCTTAGTTGCCCCCGAGACCCAGTACTTC
TRBJ2-7 | TRBV5-1 | many | 13 | NA | CASSLVVSGEQYF | TGCGCCAGCAGCCTGGTCGTAAGCGGCGAGCAGTACTTC
TRBJ1-4 | TRBV10-3 | few | 13 | TRBD1 | CAISSTGREKLFF | TGTGCCATCAGCTCGACAGGGCGAGAAAAACTGTTTTTT
TRBJ1-6 | TRBV7-8 | many | 14 | NA | CASSFPGDNSPLHF | TGTGCCAGCAGCTTTCCCGGGGACAATTCACCCCTCCACTTT
TRBJ2-2 | TRBV7-6 | once | 14 | NA | CASGQAPPSGELFF | TGTGCCAGCGGCCAAGCTCCGCCCTCCGGGGAGCTGTTTTTT
TRBJ2-7 | TRBV2 | NA | 11 | NA | CASGFYYEQYF | TGTGCCAGCGGGTTTTACTACGAGCAGTACTTC
TRBJ1-1 | TRBV10-3 | few | 14 | NA | CAISVGLKNTEAFF | TGTGCCATCAGTGTTGGGCTTAAGAACACTGAAGCTTTCTTT
TRBJ2-5 | TRBV7-3 | NA | 13 | NA | CTSSLAGKETQYF | TGTACCAGCAGCTTGGCGGGAAAAGAGACCCAGTACTTC
TRBJ2-7 | TRBV11-2 | many | 14 | TRBD1 | CASSRGTGRVEQYF | TGTGCCAGCAGCCGCGGGACAGGGAGGGTCGAGCAGTACTTC
TRBJ2-5 | TRBV7-9 | NA | 16 | TRBD2 | CASSFVSGGSQETQYF | TGTGCCAGCAGCTTCGTTAGCGGGGGGAGCCAAGAGACCCAGTACTTC
TRBJ2-7 | TRBV7-3 | many | 13 | NA | CASSLGQNYEQYF | TGTGCCAGCAGCTTAGGACAGAACTACGAGCAGTACTTC
TRBJ2-3 | TRBV10-3 | NA | 14 | NA | CAISGPGGLDTQYF | TGTGCCATCAGTGGCCCCGGGGGGCTGGATACGCAGTATTTT
TRBJ1-4 | TRBV9 | NA | 18 | TRBD1 | CASSQAGGVLVTSEKLFF | TGTGCCAGCAGCCAAGCAGGGGGCGTCTTAGTCACTTCTGAAAAACTGTTTTTT
TRBJ1-2 | TRBV24-1 | many | 14 | NA | CATSDKQGRLGYTF | TGTGCCACCAGTGATAAACAGGGTCGGCTCGGCTACACCTTC
TRBJ2-7 | TRBV20-1 | many | 8 | NA | CSANQQYF | TGCAGTGCTAACCAGCAGTACTTC
TRBJ2-2 | TRBV7-2 | NA | 15 | TRBD2 | CASSFMTSGTGELFF | TGTGCCAGCAGCTTTATGACTAGCGGGACCGGGGAGCTGTTTTTT
TRBJ2-1 | TRBV29-1 | few | 14 | NA | CSGGTAASYNEQFF | TGCAGCGGTGGGACTGCGGCGTCTTACAATGAGCAGTTCTTC
TRBJ2-5 | TRBV2 | NA | 13 | TRBD1 | CASNRGLRETQYF | TGTGCCAGCAACAGGGGTTTACGAGAGACCCAGTACTTC
TRBJ1-3 | TRBV6-1 | NA | 13 | TRBD1 | CASRDRGGNTIYF | TGTGCCAGCAGGGACAGGGGAGGAAACACCATATATTTT